This TCR beta chain originates from a study of blood T cell repertoires in COVID-19. Sequenced by immunoSEQ multiplex PCR; TCRdb stores in-frame clones only, minus some. The data contain around 200,000 clones, around nine tenths of them singletons. The CDR3 runs 11 residues. From germline, CDR1 is MNHEY and CDR2 SVGAGI. With 4 bases removed from V and 7 bases from J, the gap between germline ends came to 7 bases. This clonotype was sampled from a man aged 70-80 years with acute or convalescent COVID-19. The sequenced material came from peripheral blood. The genes are TRBV6-5 and TRBJ1-1, with D hard to call. CDR3 in amino acids: CASSSSVEAFF. The DNA of the CDR3 is TGTGCCAGCAGTTCTTCAGTTGAAGCTTTCTTT.